This TCR beta chain came from a study of early T cells in non-severe SARS-CoV-2 infection. About the study: Unpaired chains resulted from sequencing bulk RNA of unsorted whole blood. Whole-study findings and limits: CD4 and private specificities were missed by VDJdb matching, which favored anti-spike CD8 responses.

Molecules of cDNA were individually given unique molecular identifiers that were attached to them. TCRdb recomputed calls from the 5' RACE reads with MiXCR, one row per CDR3 protein. The data show some 76,000 distinct CDR3 sequences, around a sixth seen once. In the case of this clonotype: Its cognate antigen is unknown.

V was cut by 5 bases and J by 5 bases, with 12 bases left in between. This CDR3 has 14 amino acids. Looked up from germline, CDR1 is SEHNR and CDR2 is FQNEAQ (reference sequence). The sample comprised whole blood. This clonotype was obtained from an adult who was a healthcare worker with PCR-confirmed SARS-CoV-2 infection or an uninfected control (not recorded which). The chain is built from TRBV7-9 and TRBJ2-2, with D possibly TRBD2 on 5 matching bases. The CDR3 DNA reads as TGTGCCAGCAGCCGCGGAGGCGGGACCGGGGAGCTGTTTTTT. Translating it yields CASSRGGGTGELFF.